These T cell receptor beta chains were read from a single sample in a study of cytomegalovirus exposure and HLA in healthy donors. The protocol was immunoSEQ multiplex PCR, while the TCRdb copy is restricted to in-frame clones and leaves out a portion. The sample holds around 130,000 clones, 50% to 75% seen once. The specimen was PBMCs. The receptors stem from a woman in her thirties or forties in good health and CMV-seropositive. Each CDR3 is given with its conserved first and last residue. A D gene is named only where the DNA matches it firmly. Not every row has a clone size; where given, it reads once, few, many or a size class.

V	size	J	D	DNA	CDR3
TRBV4-1	NA	TRBJ1-5	TRBD1	TGCGCCAGCAGCCAAGATCCACAGGGGACCCTTAGCAATCAGCCCCAGCATTTT	CASSQDPQGTLSNQPQHF
TRBV6-5	NA	TRBJ2-3	TRBD2	TGTGCCAGCAGAACTAGCGTGACTAGCACAGATACGCAGTATTTT	CASRTSVTSTDTQYF
TRBV2	NA	TRBJ2-1	TRBD1	TGTGCCAGCAGTGTGGGGCCAGGGGGCTACAATGAGCAGTTCTTC	CASSVGPGGYNEQFF
TRBV18	NA	TRBJ1-4	NA	TGTGCCAGCTCACCACCGAACCCATCGGGGGAAAAACTGTTTTTT	CASSPPNPSGEKLFF
TRBV7-2	NA	TRBJ1-5	TRBD1	TGTGCCAGCAGCTTGTGGCAGGGGGTGAATCAGCCCCAGCATTTT	CASSLWQGVNQPQHF
TRBV2	NA	TRBJ2-7	TRBD2	TGTGCCAGCAGTGCGAGCGGGAGTATGTACGAGCAGTACTTC	CASSASGSMYEQYF
TRBV6-6	NA	TRBJ2-5	NA	TGTGCCAGCATCCCCGGGGTGCAGCAAGAGACCCAGTACTTC	CASIPGVQQETQYF
TRBV6-4	few	TRBJ2-5	TRBD2	TGTGCCAGCAGTCCTACTAGCGGGGGAACGGAGACCCAGTACTTC	CASSPTSGGTETQYF
TRBV28	few	TRBJ2-5	TRBD2	TGTGCCAGCAGTTCCCCTACTAGCGGAGAGACCCAGTACTTC	CASSSPTSGETQYF
TRBV7-3	NA	TRBJ2-7	NA	TGTGCCAGCAGCTGGGGGGGGCGGAGGGAGGACGAGCAGTACTTC	CASSWGGRREDEQYF
TRBV6-1	once	TRBJ2-3	TRBD2	TGTGCCAGCAGGGGACTAGAAGGGGGCACAGATACGCAGTATTTT	CASRGLEGGTDTQYF
TRBV30	NA	TRBJ2-3	NA	TGTGCCTGGAGTGTACTACGGGGCACAGATACGCAGTATTTT	CAWSVLRGTDTQYF
TRBV7-9	NA	TRBJ2-1	TRBD2	TGTGCCAGCAGCCCCACTAGCGGGAGGATCAATGAGCAGTTCTTC	CASSPTSGRINEQFF
TRBV2	NA	TRBJ2-6	NA	TGTGCCAGCAGTGAGGACACCTCTGGGGCCAACGTCCTGACTTTC	CASSEDTSGANVLTF
TRBV5-6	NA	TRBJ1-6	NA	TGTGCCAGCAGCCCTGGGCAGGGACAAAATTCACCCCTCCACTTT	CASSPGQGQNSPLHF
TRBV5-1	NA	TRBJ2-5	NA	TGCGCCAGCACGAGGGAGCAAGAGACCCAGTACTTC	CASTREQETQYF
TRBV5-4	NA	TRBJ2-5	TRBD2	TGTGCCAGCAGCAAAGGACTAGCGGGAAATTCCGAGACCCAGTACTTC	CASSKGLAGNSETQYF
TRBV7-6	NA	TRBJ2-2	NA	TGTGCCAGCAGCTTAGCCGGCAGCGGGCCGAACACCGGGGAGCTGTTTTTT	CASSLAGSGPNTGELFF
TRBV5-1	NA	TRBJ2-1	NA	TGCGCCAGCAGCTTGGATCTAGCGACCTACAATGAGCAGTTCTTC	CASSLDLATYNEQFF
TRBV4-2	NA	TRBJ2-6	TRBD1	TGTGCCAGCAGCCAAGCACAGGGGCCCGGGGCCAACGTCCTGACTTTC	CASSQAQGPGANVLTF
TRBV6-5	few	TRBJ2-3	NA	TGTGCCAGCAGTGTGCGGGGTAGCACAGATACGCAGTATTTT	CASSVRGSTDTQYF
TRBV10-3	once	TRBJ2-5	NA	TGTGCCATCAGTGTCTCGACAGAAGAGACCCAGTACTTC	CAISVSTEETQYF
TRBV15	NA	TRBJ2-5	NA	TGTGCCACCAGCAGAGATAGCGGACCACAAGAGACCCAGTACTTC	CATSRDSGPQETQYF
TRBV4-2	NA	TRBJ2-3	TRBD2	TGTGCCAGCAGCCAACCCGGGAGGGCCACAGATACGCAGTATTTT	CASSQPGRATDTQYF
TRBV19	NA	TRBJ2-1	NA	TGTGCCAGTAAGGTGGTACAGGGCCCCTACAATGAGCAGTTCTTC	CASKVVQGPYNEQFF
TRBV6-6	few	TRBJ1-3	TRBD1	TGTGCCAGCAGTCCTATTACAGGGGGCTCTGGAAACACCATATATTTT	CASSPITGGSGNTIYF
TRBV6-1	NA	TRBJ1-4	NA	TGTGCCAGCAGTGAAATGAGGGGGAGGGATGAAAAACTGTTTTTT	CASSEMRGRDEKLFF
TRBV18	NA	TRBJ1-2	TRBD1	TGTGCCAGCTCACCCCGGGACAGGGTGCTCGATGGCTACACCTTC	CASSPRDRVLDGYTF
TRBV5-8	NA	TRBJ2-1	TRBD2	TGTGCCAGCAGCTTATCAAGGGCTAGCGGGGGAAATGAGCAGTTCTTC	CASSLSRASGGNEQFF
TRBV6-1	NA	TRBJ1-2	NA	TGTGCCAGCAGTGAATTTAACAGGAACTTTTATGGCTACACCTTC	CASSEFNRNFYGYTF
TRBV7-2	NA	TRBJ2-1	TRBD2	TGTGCCAGCAGCTCGGGACTAGCGGGCCCACATGAGCAGTTCTTC	CASSSGLAGPHEQFF
TRBV4-2	few	TRBJ2-1	TRBD2	TGTGCCAGCAGGTCCACTAGCGGGGCTTACAATGAGCAGTTCTTC	CASRSTSGAYNEQFF
TRBV28	NA	TRBJ2-5	NA	TGTGCCAGCAGTTTACGGTACGGCCTGGGAGACTTC	CASSLRYGLGDF
TRBV7-8	once	TRBJ2-3	TRBD2	TGTGCCAGCAGCTTGAGGTTTCCGCGGGGGGTAGGAGATACGCAGTATTTT	CASSLRFPRGVGDTQYF
TRBV28	NA	TRBJ2-7	NA	TGTGCCAGCAGTTTAGCCCGATTAGTTACCTCCTACGAGCAGTACTTC	CASSLARLVTSYEQYF
TRBV29-1	NA	TRBJ1-2	NA	TGCAGCGTTACTGCGGGGGGCTACACCTTC	CSVTAGGYTF
TRBV9	NA	TRBJ2-1	TRBD2	TGTGCCAGCAGCGTAGGGGCTAGCGGGGGGGTTTACAATGAGCAGTTCTTC	CASSVGASGGVYNEQFF
TRBV29-1	NA	TRBJ1-2	NA	TGCAGCGTTGAAGAGGGCTCGGGAGGGAACTATGGCTACACCTTC	CSVEEGSGGNYGYTF
TRBV6-5	NA	TRBJ2-2	TRBD2	TGTGCCAGCAGTTACACTAGCGGCGCGGGCACCGGGGAGCTGTTTTTT	CASSYTSGAGTGELFF
TRBV2	NA	TRBJ2-3	NA	TGTGCCAGCAGTGTCCCCTCCACAGATACGCAGTATTTT	CASSVPSTDTQYF
TRBV6-5	once	TRBJ1-2	NA	TGTGCCAGCAATACAGGGAACCCCTACTATGGCTACACCTTC	CASNTGNPYYGYTF
TRBV5-1	NA	TRBJ1-2	TRBD1	TGCGCCAGCAGCGCGGGACAGGGCTATGGCTACACCTTC	CASSAGQGYGYTF
TRBV30	few	TRBJ2-3	NA	TGTGCCTGGAACTTAGCCAGGGCAGATACGCAGTATTTT	CAWNLARADTQYF
TRBV5-1	NA	TRBJ2-3	NA	TGCGCCAGCAGCTTGGGCGGGGTTTTCACAGATACGCAGTATTTT	CASSLGGVFTDTQYF
TRBV30	NA	TRBJ2-1	NA	TGTGCCTGGACAGGGTGGGGCCATGAGCAGTTCTTC	CAWTGWGHEQFF
TRBV19	NA	TRBJ1-1	NA	TGTGCCACTTCATTAACAGGCACTGAAGCTTTCTTT	CATSLTGTEAFF
TRBV27	NA	TRBJ2-7	TRBD2	TGTGCCAGCAGTTCGACTAGCGTGGGGTACGAGCAGTACTTC	CASSSTSVGYEQYF
TRBV28	few	TRBJ1-2	NA	TGTGCCAGCAGTCTTATGGAGGGCTCCTATGGCTACACCTTC	CASSLMEGSYGYTF
TRBV18	NA	TRBJ2-7	NA	TGTGCCAGCTCACCTTACCGGGACTCCCAGACGGAGCAGTACTTC	CASSPYRDSQTEQYF
TRBV11-2	NA	TRBJ1-1	NA	TGTGCCAGCAGCTTAGTGGCCACTGAAGCTTTCTTT	CASSLVATEAFF
TRBV6-1	NA	TRBJ1-2	NA	TGTGCCACAAAGAGAGAGTCCTTAACGATCTATGGCTACACCTTC	CATKRESLTIYGYTF